The 11 T cell receptor beta chains reported below all come from one sample, sequenced in a study of vaccination and CD4 T cells after COVID-19. Treatment specified: approximately nine-day PBMC culture with coronavirus spike peptide pools or control peptides (ViraFEST assay). Their antigens remain unidentified. Sequence data for DNA of cultured CD4+ T cells were generated by the Oncomine TCR Beta short-read assay. MiXCR was run by TCRdb on the PCR reads, yielding one entry per CDR3 protein. The data hold 4,500 or so distinct CDR3 sequences, with roughly 20% observed a single time. Source material: CD4+ T cells from blood, cultured in vitro. All receptors derive from a human donor who had recovered from COVID-19.

This clonotype was observed a few times. V and J are TRBV6-1 and TRBJ2-2; TRBD1 might be the D (5 bases). Per the germline V gene, CDR1 is MNHNS and CDR2 is SASEGT. Between the trimmed V and J ends, which lost 3 bases and 7 bases, there was a span of 9 bases. This CDR3 has 13 residues. CDR3 protein: CASSEVGLGELFF. CDR3 bases: TGTGCCAGCAGTGAGGTGGGGCTCGGGGAGCTGTTTTTT.

This clonotype is labeled medium-sized (0.01 to 0.1%). The chain is built from TRBV19 and TRBJ1-5; no reliable D call. V was trimmed by 7 bases and J by 1 base, leaving 20 bases between them. The germline V gene encodes CDR1 LNHDA and CDR2 SQIVND (reference sequence). CDR3 length equals 17 residues. CDR3 sequence reads: CASTLGVYASSNQPQHF. In DNA form, the CDR3 reads TGTGCCAGTACCCTTGGGGTTTACGCTTCAAGCAATCAGCCCCAGCATTTT. The whole variable domain, filled in from reference TRBV19 and TRBJ1-5, reads DGGITQSPKYLFRKEGQNVTLSCEQNLNHDAMYWYRQDPGQGLRLIYYSQIVNDFQKGDIAEGYSVSREKKESFPLTVTSAQKNPTAFYLCASTLGVYASSNQPQHFGDGTRLSIL.

This clonotype was seen a handful of times. V and J are TRBV20-1 and TRBJ1-1; D remains ambiguous. In germline, CDR1 is DFQATT, CDR2 SNEGSKA (reference sequence). The CDR3 covers 13 residues. V shed 6 bases and J shed 0 bases, with 11 bases lying between them. Here the CDR3 DNA reads TGCAGTGCCGCCGACGTCTTGAACACTGAAGCTTTCTTT. Translated, it gives CSAADVLNTEAFF.

Only a few counts were recorded for this clonotype. The chain employs TRBV29-1 and TRBJ1-4, with 9 positions matching TRBD1. The CDR3 is 12 amino acids. The V segment lost 6 bases and the J segment 4 bases; nucleotides outside the gene matches: 0. Germline V gene sequence: CDR1 SQVTM, CDR2 ANQGSEA. The CDR3 loop reads CSVGQGNEKLFF. The CDR3 nucleotides are TGCAGCGTGGGACAGGGTAATGAAAAACTGTTTTTT.

This CDR3 is CASSPSGGFYNEQFF. CDR3 coding DNA: TGTGCCAGCAGCCCGAGCGGGGGGTTCTACAATGAGCAGTTCTTC. The chain employs TRBV7-6 and TRBJ2-1; 9 bases match TRBD2. Trimming at V came to 5 bases and at J to 3 bases, leaving 5 bases not matched to a gene. CDR3 length: 15 residues. In germline, CDR1 is SGHVS, CDR2 FNYEAQ.

This clonotype is termed large. J is TRBJ2-5 and V is TRBV24-1; 7 bases are a match to TRBD2. Germline assignment: CDR1 KGHDR and CDR2 SFDVKD. V lost 2 bases, J lost 5 bases, and 7 bases stayed unmatched. The CDR3 totals 15 residues. CDR3 sequence (DNA): TGTGCCACCAGTGATTCCCAGGGAGGGGAGGAGACCCAGTACTTC. Translated, it gives CATSDSQGGEETQYF.

This clonotype showed up just a few times. The V call is TRBV5-4, the J call TRBJ2-5; 9 bases are a match to TRBD1. The V gene's germline CDR1 is SGHNT and CDR2 YYREEE (reference sequence). CDR3 length: 14 residues. J gave up 4 bases and V 4 bases, and 5 bases lay outside the gene matches. The CDR3 is CASSTTGGPETQYF. The CDR3 bases are TGTGCCAGCAGCACAACAGGGGGCCCAGAGACCCAGTACTTC.

The V call is TRBV20-1, the J call TRBJ1-2, with 8 bases lining up with TRBD1. Germline CDR1 DFQATT, CDR2 SNEGSKA (reference sequence). The trim removed 3 bases at V and 7 bases at J, leaving 10 bases unmatched. The CDR3 runs to 14 residues. The CDR3: CSARHNQGASGYTF. In DNA, the CDR3 is TGCAGTGCTAGGCATAATCAGGGGGCTAGTGGCTACACCTTC.

Within the sample, this clonotype is medium-sized. The chain joins TRBV6-1 to TRBJ2-2; 12 bases line up with TRBD1. CDR3 length: 16 residues. From germline, CDR1 is MNHNS and CDR2 SASEGT. The trim removed 7 bases at V and 2 bases at J, leaving 5 bases unmatched. CDR3: CASTSGTGGNTGELFF. The DNA of the CDR3 is TGTGCCAGCACGTCCGGGACAGGGGGCAACACCGGGGAGCTGTTTTTT.

This clonotype is categorized as medium-sized. The chain carries TRBV12-3 or TRBV12-4 and TRBJ1-2; D gene unclear. This CDR3 has 12 amino acids. V lost 3 bases and J lost 2, with 4 bases in between. The CDR3 here is CASSFGNYGYTF. CDR3 sequence (DNA): TGTGCCAGCAGTTTCGGAAACTATGGCTACACCTTC.

This clonotype has a handful of counts. The J gene is TRBJ2-2, the V gene TRBV11-2; D gene unclear. The CDR3 runs to 15 residues. The V gene lost 5 bases and the J gene lost 0 bases, with 10 bases spanning the gap. From germline, CDR1 is SGHAT and CDR2 FQNNGV. The CDR3 reads CASSLGFANTGELFF. CDR3 DNA sequence: TGTGCCAGCAGCCTGGGGTTCGCGAACACCGGGGAGCTGTTTTTT. Complete variable domain (other parts from reference TRBV11-2 and TRBJ2-2): EAGVAQSPRYKIIEKRQSVAFWCNPISGHATLYWYQQILGQGPKLLIQFQNNGVVDDSQLPKDRFSAERLKGVDSTLKIQPAKLEDSAVYLCASSLGFANTGELFFGEGSRLTVL.